The rows below give T cell receptor beta chains drawn from one sample of a study of PD-L1 blockade in urothelial cancer. TCRdb's copy holds only in-frame clones and misses some; the assay was immunoSEQ multiplex PCR. The sample carries more than 30,000 clones, roughly nine tenths recorded once. The source material was PBMCs, sampled around atezolizumab (anti-PD-L1) treatment. Source of these receptors: a man at least 80 years old with urothelial cancer. Both conserved end residues are part of each CDR3. The order of the fields is J gene, V gene, D gene, clone size, CDR3 protein, CDR3 DNA. The D gene is left open where the match is weak. Some rows have no size entry. The others give once, few or many, or a class for an expanded clone.

j_gene: TRBJ2-1
v_gene: TRBV27
d_gene: -
abundance: -
CDR3aa: CASSKLARNSYNEQFF
CDR3nt: TGTGCCAGCAGCAAGCTAGCGAGAAACTCCTACAATGAGCAGTTCTTC

j_gene: TRBJ1-1
v_gene: TRBV30
d_gene: -
abundance: -
CDR3aa: CASNSEEGSGEAFF
CDR3nt: TGTGCCTCAAATAGTGAAGAGGGTTCCGGTGAAGCTTTCTTT

j_gene: TRBJ1-5
v_gene: TRBV6-1
d_gene: -
abundance: -
CDR3aa: CASRGGTNQPQHF
CDR3nt: TGTGCCAGCAGAGGAGGGACCAATCAGCCCCAGCATTTT

j_gene: TRBJ1-2
v_gene: TRBV6-5
d_gene: -
abundance: -
CDR3aa: CASSSGGSGYTF
CDR3nt: TGTGCCAGCAGTTCGGGGGGGTCTGGCTACACCTTC

j_gene: TRBJ2-2
v_gene: TRBV5-4
d_gene: TRBD2
abundance: -
CDR3aa: CASSSRTSGTTGELFF
CDR3nt: TGTGCCAGCAGCTCCCGGACTAGCGGGACCACCGGGGAGCTGTTTTTT

j_gene: TRBJ2-4
v_gene: TRBV19
d_gene: TRBD1
abundance: -
CDR3aa: CASSIDAQGAGIQYF
CDR3nt: TGTGCCAGTAGTATAGACGCCCAGGGGGCAGGCATTCAGTACTTC

j_gene: TRBJ2-7
v_gene: TRBV6-5
d_gene: TRBD2
abundance: once
CDR3aa: CASSYPIAGVQYF
CDR3nt: TGTGCCAGCAGTTACCCAATAGCGGGAGTGCAGTACTTC

j_gene: TRBJ2-5
v_gene: TRBV27
d_gene: TRBD2
abundance: -
CDR3aa: CASSGQSGGLAGELQETQYF
CDR3nt: TGTGCCAGCAGTGGCCAATCCGGGGGCCTAGCGGGGGAACTCCAAGAGACCCAGTACTTC

j_gene: TRBJ1-1
v_gene: TRBV5-5
d_gene: -
abundance: -
CDR3aa: CASSLFWNTEAFF
CDR3nt: TGTGCCAGCAGCTTGTTCTGGAACACTGAAGCTTTCTTT

j_gene: TRBJ2-5
v_gene: TRBV19
d_gene: TRBD2
abundance: -
CDR3aa: CASSTTGGGETQYF
CDR3nt: TGTGCCAGTAGTACAACGGGGGGGGGAGAGACCCAGTACTTC

j_gene: TRBJ2-5
v_gene: TRBV11-2
d_gene: TRBD1
abundance: -
CDR3aa: CASSLMVTGEETQYF
CDR3nt: TGTGCCAGCAGCTTAATGGTGACAGGGGAAGAGACCCAGTACTTC

j_gene: TRBJ2-2
v_gene: TRBV7-2
d_gene: TRBD2
abundance: -
CDR3aa: CASSLRTSGRAGELFF
CDR3nt: TGTGCCAGCAGCCTCCGGACTAGCGGGAGAGCCGGGGAGCTGTTTTTT

j_gene: TRBJ1-4
v_gene: TRBV15
d_gene: -
abundance: -
CDR3aa: CATSRGPGEKLFF
CDR3nt: TGTGCCACCAGCAGAGGTCCTGGCGAAAAACTGTTTTTT

j_gene: TRBJ1-5
v_gene: TRBV16
d_gene: -
abundance: once
CDR3aa: CASSQSRYQPQHF
CDR3nt: TGTGCCAGCAGCCAATCGCGTTATCAGCCCCAGCATTTT

j_gene: TRBJ1-4
v_gene: TRBV21-1
d_gene: -
abundance: -
CDR3aa: CASSKIWGQGHGRTNEKLFF
CDR3nt: TGTGCCAGCAGCAAAATCTGGGGACAGGGACATGGGCGGACTAATGAAAAACTGTTTTTT

j_gene: TRBJ1-6
v_gene: TRBV7-9
d_gene: TRBD1
abundance: once
CDR3aa: CASSENQGANSPLHF
CDR3nt: TGTGCCAGCAGCGAAAATCAGGGGGCGAATTCACCCCTCCACTTT

j_gene: TRBJ1-2
v_gene: TRBV2
d_gene: TRBD1
abundance: once
CDR3aa: CASSEVGQANYGYTF
CDR3nt: TGTGCCAGCAGTGAAGTAGGACAGGCGAACTATGGCTACACCTTC

j_gene: TRBJ2-3
v_gene: TRBV29-1
d_gene: -
abundance: -
CDR3aa: CSVVKAGGTDTQYF
CDR3nt: TGCAGCGTTGTAAAAGCAGGGGGCACAGATACGCAGTATTTT

j_gene: TRBJ2-2
v_gene: TRBV19
d_gene: TRBD1
abundance: -
CDR3aa: CASTHLDRKTGELFF
CDR3nt: TGTGCCAGTACCCATCTGGACAGGAAAACCGGGGAGCTGTTTTTT

j_gene: TRBJ1-5
v_gene: TRBV10-2
d_gene: TRBD1
abundance: -
CDR3aa: CASSEMGQGSNQPQHF
CDR3nt: TGCGCCAGCAGTGAAATGGGACAGGGTAGCAATCAGCCCCAGCATTTT

j_gene: TRBJ2-7
v_gene: TRBV11-2
d_gene: -
abundance: -
CDR3aa: CASSSLPWEQYF
CDR3nt: TGTGCCAGCAGCTCACTCCCGTGGGAGCAGTACTTC

j_gene: TRBJ1-5
v_gene: TRBV11-3
d_gene: -
abundance: -
CDR3aa: CASSPALRARRCNQPQHF
CDR3nt: TGTGCCAGCAGCCCGGCGCTGCGGGCGAGGAGGTGCAATCAGCCCCAGCATTTT

j_gene: TRBJ1-1
v_gene: TRBV5-1
d_gene: -
abundance: -
CDR3aa: CASSSPVSNTEAFF
CDR3nt: TGCGCCAGCAGCTCCCCTGTCTCGAACACTGAAGCTTTCTTT

j_gene: TRBJ2-7
v_gene: TRBV6-5
d_gene: -
abundance: -
CDR3aa: CASSYSLRQNYEQYF
CDR3nt: TGTGCCAGCAGTTACTCTCTTCGACAGAACTACGAGCAGTACTTC

j_gene: TRBJ2-7
v_gene: TRBV10-1
d_gene: TRBD1
abundance: -
CDR3aa: CASRRTGAPDEQYF
CDR3nt: TGCGCCAGCAGGAGGACAGGGGCCCCGGACGAGCAGTACTTC

j_gene: TRBJ2-5
v_gene: TRBV10-3
d_gene: TRBD2
abundance: -
CDR3aa: CAIRSAGEETQYF
CDR3nt: TGTGCCATCAGGTCAGCGGGAGAGGAGACCCAGTACTTC

j_gene: TRBJ2-2
v_gene: TRBV19
d_gene: -
abundance: -
CDR3aa: CASRSGLWLITGELFF
CDR3nt: TGTGCCAGTCGATCGGGTTTGTGGCTAATCACCGGGGAGCTGTTTTTT

j_gene: TRBJ2-7
v_gene: TRBV5-6
d_gene: TRBD1
abundance: -
CDR3aa: CASSSDRDNFVYEQYF
CDR3nt: TGTGCCAGCAGCTCGGACAGGGATAACTTTGTCTACGAGCAGTACTTC

j_gene: TRBJ2-7
v_gene: TRBV25-1
d_gene: TRBD1
abundance: few
CDR3aa: CASSPRGHDEQYF
CDR3nt: TGTGCCAGCAGTCCGAGGGGGCACGACGAGCAGTACTTC

j_gene: TRBJ1-3
v_gene: TRBV15
d_gene: TRBD1
abundance: -
CDR3aa: CATSRAGTGSFSGNTIYF
CDR3nt: TGTGCCACCAGCAGAGCGGGGACAGGTTCTTTCTCTGGAAACACCATATATTTT

j_gene: TRBJ2-3
v_gene: TRBV7-9
d_gene: TRBD2
abundance: -
CDR3aa: CASSLGTGGPFLDTQYF
CDR3nt: TGTGCCAGCAGCTTAGGTACGGGAGGGCCATTTTTAGATACGCAGTATTTT